These 29 T cell receptor beta chains were sequenced from one sample in a study of PD-1 blockade in classical Hodgkin lymphoma. Documented time point: cycle 4 day 1 (C4D1), after five to seven weeks of nivolumab. Every patient experienced relapse after autologous stem cell transplantation, and brentuximab vedotin exposure varied. The table came from immunoSEQ multiplex PCR; TCRdb's copy has only in-frame clones and leaves some out. The sample shows some 22,000 clones, 70% to 75% of them seen only once. The sequencing used peripheral blood mononuclear cells (PBMCs), collected before the fourth cycle of nivolumab. These receptors were collected from a human donor with classical Hodgkin lymphoma.

V gene TRBV9 combines with J gene TRBJ2-1; D may correspond to TRBD1 or TRBD2 (5 bases each). CDR1 is SGDLS, CDR2 YYNGEE, per germline. CDR3 size: 13 residues. Trimming stripped 0 bases from V and 12 bases from J, with 13 bases between. The CDR3 is CASSVGGFGPQFF. The DNA of the CDR3 is TGTGCCAGCAGCGTAGGGGGGTTTGGCCCGCAGTTCTTC.

V usage is TRBV6-1 and J usage is TRBJ2-1; D not certain. The CDR3 extends over 14 amino acids. Germline V gene sequence: CDR1 MNHNS, CDR2 SASEGT. V shed 8 bases and J shed 7 bases, with 18 bases lying between them. CDR3 coding DNA: TGTGCCAGCGTTTTGGGTGCCCCCCCGAATGAGCAGTTCTTC. The encoded protein is CASVLGAPPNEQFF.

J is TRBJ2-1 and V is TRBV28; D gene uncertain. The V gene's germline CDR1 is MDHEN and CDR2 SYDVKM. Trimming pared 6 bases from V and 4 bases from J, leaving 4 bases between. This CDR3 has 11 amino acids. CDR3 region: CASSKYNEQFF. The DNA for the CDR3 is TGTGCCAGCAGCAAGTACAATGAGCAGTTCTTC. Supplemented by reference TRBV28 and TRBJ2-1, the full variable domain reads DVKVTQSSRYLVKRTGEKVFLECVQDMDHENMFWYRQDPGLGLRLIYFSYDVKMKEKGDIPEGYSVSREKKERFSLILESASTNQTSMYLCASSKYNEQFFGPGTRLTVL.

The gene calls are TRBV5-1 and TRBJ1-6, with TRBD1 identical over 7 bases. The V and J ends lost 3 bases and 7 bases, in that order; junction bases with no gene match: 7. This CDR3 region has 15 residues. Germline V gene lookup returns CDR1 SGHRS and CDR2 YFSETQ. The CDR3 DNA reads as TGCGCCAGCAGCTGGGCGAGGGGGCTGAATTCACCCCTCCACTTT. Amino acid sequence: CASSWARGLNSPLHF.

The CDR3 region is CSTPPPTSGSYNEQFF. Written as DNA, the CDR3 is TGCAGCACCCCTCCCCCGACTAGCGGGAGCTACAATGAGCAGTTCTTC. The V call is TRBV29-1, the J call TRBJ2-1; 12 bases match TRBD2. The junction had 11 bases not matched to a gene; V was cut back by 8 bases and J by 3 bases. CDR3 length: 16 residues. CDR1 is SQVTM, CDR2 ANQGSEA, per germline.

This clone was observed a single time. The chain recombines TRBV4-1 with TRBJ2-1; D ambiguous. The CDR3 spans 12 residues. Germline V gene data show CDR1 as MGHRA and CDR2 as YSYEKL. Trimming pared 0 bases from V and 10 bases from J, leaving 7 bases between. CDR3 in amino acids: CASSQDPGEQFF. The CDR3 coding sequence is TGCGCCAGCAGCCAAGATCCTGGGGAGCAGTTCTTC.

The chain carries TRBV27 and TRBJ1-6, with TRBD1 matching 7 bases. The CDR3 consists of 17 residues. In germline, CDR1 is MNHEY, CDR2 SMNVEV (reference sequence). V gave up 4 bases and J gave up 4 bases; unmatched junction bases: 10. The CDR3 DNA follows: TGTGCCAGCAGTTCATATAGGGGACAGTATTATAATTCACCCCTCCACTTT. Protein product: CASSSYRGQYYNSPLHF.

The rearrangement links TRBV6-7 to TRBJ2-1; tentatively, D is TRBD2 (5 bases). TRBV6-7 is given ORF status, its function remaining uncertain. This CDR3 has 13 amino acids. Trimming left V 4 bases short and J 5 bases short, with 9 bases between. CDR3 nucleotides: TGTGCCAGCAGTTCGGGGAGAGACAATGAGCAGTTCTTC. Amino acids: CASSSGRDNEQFF.

The chain joins TRBV10-3 to TRBJ2-7; 9 bases match TRBD1. The length of the CDR3 is 15 residues. Germline V gene sequence: CDR1 ENHRY, CDR2 SYGVKD. The junction had 11 bases not matched to a gene; V was cut back by 7 bases and J by 4 bases. The CDR3 spells CAITSTGTGSYEQYF. The CDR3 region has the DNA TGTGCCATCACCTCCACCGGGACAGGGTCTTACGAGCAGTACTTC.

The J gene is TRBJ1-1, the V gene TRBV4-1, with 9 bases that match TRBD1. Looked up from germline, CDR1 is MGHRA and CDR2 is YSYEKL. Trimming at V came to 1 base and at J to 1 base, leaving 13 bases not matched to a gene. CDR3 length: 19 residues. CDR3 region: CASSQGPVTGGDGNTEAFF. The CDR3, as DNA: TGCGCCAGCAGCCAAGGCCCTGTGACAGGGGGGGATGGGAACACTGAAGCTTTCTTT.

This sequence joins TRBV9 and TRBJ2-2; no firm D call. Germline assignment: CDR1 SGDLS and CDR2 YYNGEE. V was shortened by 4 bases and J by 6 bases, with 13 bases between the two germline ends. The length of the CDR3 is 14 residues. The CDR3: CASSPGVSPGELFF. The DNA for the CDR3 is TGTGCCAGCAGCCCTGGGGTATCCCCCGGGGAGCTGTTTTTT.

The rearrangement uses TRBV6-1 and TRBJ1-4; 9 bases agree with TRBD1. The trim removed 4 bases at V and 8 bases at J, leaving 8 bases unmatched. This CDR3 has 15 amino acids. Germline values: CDR1 MNHNS, CDR2 SASEGT. The CDR3 protein is CASSGTGVSGEKLFF. The CDR3 DNA reads as TGTGCCAGCAGTGGGACAGGGGTATCCGGGGAAAAACTGTTTTTT.

This chain joins TRBV10-2 and TRBJ1-1; the D gene is possibly TRBD1 (5 bases). The V end lost 0 bases, the J end lost 4 bases, and 18 bases lay between the germline ends. The germline CDR1 and CDR2 sequences are WSHSY and SAAADI. This CDR3 contains 17 residues. CDR3 coding DNA: TGCGCCAGCAGTGAGTCGACGGGGCGATCGGAGAGCACTGAAGCTTTCTTT. It translates to CASSESTGRSESTEAFF.

This clone was recorded only once. This sequence joins TRBV5-4 and TRBJ2-7; 7 bases match TRBD1. The germline CDR1 and CDR2 sequences are SGHNT and YYREEE (reference sequence). V was clipped by 4 bases and J by 1 base; unmatched bases: 5. The CDR3 is made up of 14 amino acids. As DNA, the CDR3 is TGTGCCAGCAGCCCCGACAGGGTTTCCTACGAGCAGTACTTC. It translates to CASSPDRVSYEQYF.

The chain couples TRBV5-1 to TRBJ2-3; perhaps TRBD1 as D (6 bases). V lost 0 bases and J 0 bases, leaving 11 bases between the germline ends. This CDR3 spans 16 amino acids. Germline V gives CDR1 SGHRS, CDR2 YFSETQ. In nucleotides, the CDR3 is TGCGCCAGCAGCTTGGCGCCAGGGGTTAGCACAGATACGCAGTATTTT. It encodes CASSLAPGVSTDTQYF.

The chain uses TRBV6-5 and TRBJ1-4; TRBD1 aligns across 7 bases. Germline loops: CDR1 MNHEY, CDR2 SVGAGI. CDR3 length: 13 residues. V was clipped by 2 bases and J by 8 bases; unmatched bases: 2. The CDR3 coding sequence is TGTGCCAGCAGTTACAAGGACAGGGAAAAACTGTTTTTT. This sequence encodes CASSYKDREKLFF.

The rearrangement links TRBV18 to TRBJ2-1; 8 bases line up with TRBD1. CDR1 is KGHSH, CDR2 LQKENI, per germline. This CDR3 contains 18 residues. V lost 1 base and J lost 6; bases outside the gene matches: 14. For the CDR3, the DNA is TGTGCCAGCTCACCACGTCAGGGGGCCTTTTCCCTTGGCAATGAGCAGTTCTTC. Translated, it gives CASSPRQGAFSLGNEQFF.

The chain joins TRBV4-1 to TRBJ2-3; TRBD2 matches at 10 bases. V shed 7 bases and J 5 bases; nucleotides not matched to a gene: 15. The CDR3 runs to 17 residues. Germline-derived CDR1 and CDR2 are MGHRA and YSYEKL. Written as DNA, the CDR3 is TGCGCCAGCACTAGCGGGAGCTGGAACCGGCCTTTAGATACGCAGTATTTT. It is translated as CASTSGSWNRPLDTQYF.

This clone showed up just a few times. The chain recombines TRBV27 with TRBJ2-1; TRBD2 matches 12 bases. The CDR3 loop spans 16 amino acids. Germline loops: CDR1 MNHEY, CDR2 SMNVEV (reference sequence). Germline trimming cut 5 bases from V and 2 bases from J; bases unmatched to any gene: 4. The CDR3 nucleotides read TGTGCCAGCAGTACCGGACTAGCGGGGACCTACAATGAGCAGTTCTTC. This encodes CASSTGLAGTYNEQFF.

In this sample, this clone turned up a few times. For the CDR3, the DNA is TGTGCCAGCAGCTTCAGGGCCGGCGGGTACACTGAAGCTTTCTTT. This translates into CASSFRAGGYTEAFF. This chain connects TRBV5-4 to TRBJ1-1; D might be TRBD1 (5 bases). This CDR3 comprises 15 residues. CDR1 and CDR2 from the germline V gene are SGHNT and YYREEE (reference sequence). With 2 bases removed from V and 3 bases from J, the gap between germline ends came to 14 bases. Supplemented by reference TRBV5-4 and TRBJ1-1, the full variable domain reads ETGVTQSPTHLIKTRGQQVTLRCSSQSGHNTVSWYQQALGQGPQFIFQYYREEENGRGNFPPRFSGLQFPNYSSELNVNALELDDSALYLCASSFRAGGYTEAFFGQGTRLTVV.

The CDR3 sequence: CASTETSVNYEQYF. CDR3 DNA: TGTGCCAGCACCGAGACTAGCGTTAACTACGAGCAGTACTTC. The J gene is TRBJ2-7, the V gene TRBV6-5; TRBD2 aligns across 8 bases. From germline, CDR1 is MNHEY and CDR2 SVGAGI. This CDR3 is 14 amino acids long. Trimming cost V 7 bases and J 3 bases; bases outside gene matches: 8.

The CDR3 is CASSRHRGQGYEQYF. The CDR3 nucleotides read TGTGCCAGTAGTAGACACAGGGGGCAGGGCTACGAGCAGTACTTC. The V call is TRBV19, the J call TRBJ2-7; 9 bases are shared with TRBD1. Looked up from germline, CDR1 is LNHDA and CDR2 is SQIVND (reference sequence). The CDR3 runs 15 residues. V trimming: 4 bases; J trimming: 3 bases; junction bases outside the gene matches: 7.

To note about this clone: Sequence at one end of the junction differs from germline and may be a read error. This rearrangement joins TRBV7-2 to TRBJ2-7, with D maybe TRBD2 (5 bases). The CDR3 length is 14 residues. The germline gives CDR1 SGHTA, CDR2 FQGNSA. CDR3 sequence (DNA): TGTGCCAGCAACTTTAGGGCTAGCTCCAACGAGCAGTACTTC. It specifies CASNFRASSNEQYF.

CDR3 nucleotide sequence: TGTGCCATCAGCCCGACAGGGAACTCCTACAATGAGCAGTTCTTC. Its translation: CAISPTGNSYNEQFF. The chain carries TRBV10-3 and TRBJ2-1; 7 positions match TRBD1. The germline CDR1 and CDR2 sequences are ENHRY and SYGVKD. Germline trimming cut 6 bases from V and 0 bases from J; bases unmatched to any gene: 5. CDR3 size: 15 residues.

This clone was recorded only once. The chain carries TRBV25-1 and TRBJ2-5; D unresolved. V was pared by 4 bases and J by 4 bases, with 7 bases between. CDR3 length: 12 residues. Germline values: CDR1 MGHDK, CDR2 SYGVNS. The CDR3, as DNA: TGTGCCAGCAGTGGGTATAGAGAGACCCAGTACTTC. This encodes CASSGYRETQYF.

CDR3 sequence (DNA): TGTGCCAGCAGTCGACAGGCCTATTACGAGCAGTACTTC. The encoded protein is CASSRQAYYEQYF. The chain has TRBV6-1 and TRBJ2-7, with D perhaps TRBD1 (6 bases). The germline CDR1 and CDR2 sequences are MNHNS and SASEGT. The germline V and J ends were trimmed by 5 bases and 4 bases, with 12 bases remaining between them. The CDR3 runs to 13 residues.

This chain links TRBV5-1 with TRBJ2-7; the D gene is possibly TRBD2 (6 bases). The germline gives CDR1 SGHRS, CDR2 YFSETQ. This CDR3 region has 14 residues. Trimming removed 7 bases from V and 6 bases from J, with 20 bases in between. As DNA, the CDR3 is TGCGCCAGCTTCAATAGCGGAAGGGATCGCGAGCAGTACTTC. Translation: CASFNSGRDREQYF.

The rearrangement links TRBV6-9 to TRBJ2-7; TRBD2 matches 7 bases. CDR1 is MNHGY and CDR2 is SVAAGI in the germline V gene. The trim removed 4 bases at V and 0 bases at J, leaving 3 bases unmatched. The CDR3 loop spans 14 amino acids. DNA for the CDR3: TGTGCCAGCAGTTCCTGGACTAGCTCCTACGAGCAGTACTTC. This gives the protein CASSSWTSSYEQYF.

This clone was seen only once. The chain links TRBV7-9 to TRBJ2-5; 10 nucleotides match TRBD2. Germline lookup yields CDR1 SEHNR and CDR2 FQNEAQ (reference sequence). CDR3 size: 17 residues. J gave up 5 bases and V 11 bases, and 20 bases lay outside the gene matches. CDR3 sequence reads: CAGSKTLSGRAFETQYF. As DNA, the CDR3 is TGTGCCGGAAGCAAGACTCTCAGCGGGAGGGCCTTTGAGACCCAGTACTTC.